A single sample is the source of the 27 T cell receptor beta chains below, sequenced in a study of shared clonotypes between healthy human individuals. The method was immunoSEQ multiplex PCR; TCRdb's version includes in-frame clones alone and lacks a portion of them. The sample gives around 1.6 million clones, around 98% of which show up once; 0.45% is in the top ten. The sample taken for sequencing was naive CD4+ T cells sorted from blood. Subset: CD45RA+ positively selected. All receptors come from a man aged 25-45 years in good health.

The V gene is TRBV29-1, the J gene TRBJ2-7; no clear D gene. The V and J ends lost 3 bases and 3 bases respectively, with 6 bases between them. Germline V gives CDR1 SQVTM, CDR2 ANQGSEA. The CDR3 loop spans 11 amino acids. The CDR3 reads CSVEIYYEQYF. The CDR3 nucleotides are TGCAGCGTTGAGATATACTACGAGCAGTACTTC.

This clone was seen a single time. The chain is built from TRBV28 and TRBJ1-5; D is perhaps TRBD1 (6 bases). V lost 2 bases and J 6 bases, leaving 11 bases between the germline ends. Germline V gene data show CDR1 as MDHEN and CDR2 as SYDVKM. The CDR3 extends over 14 amino acids. This chain's CDR3 is CASSLRQDVQPQHF. Here the CDR3 DNA reads TGTGCCAGCAGTTTACGACAGGATGTTCAGCCCCAGCATTTT.

V is TRBV15 and J is TRBJ1-4; D not certain. Trimming left V 9 bases short and J 8 bases short, with 19 bases between. The CDR3 consists of 14 residues. Per the germline V gene, CDR1 is LNHNV and CDR2 is YYDKDF (reference sequence). The CDR3 protein is CATLKDRRVEKLFF. The DNA for the CDR3 is TGTGCCACTCTAAAAGACCGGCGTGTGGAAAAACTGTTTTTT.

Turning to this clone: Other DNA sequences of this sample code for an identical CDR3. V usage is TRBV5-1 and J usage is TRBJ2-2, with 11 bases that match TRBD1. The germline CDR1 and CDR2 sequences are SGHRS and YFSETQ. The CDR3 has 16 residues. Trimming at V came to 4 bases and at J to 4 bases, leaving 6 bases not matched to a gene. The CDR3 sequence: CASSGTGGRGTGELFF. In DNA, the CDR3 is TGCGCCAGCAGCGGGACAGGGGGTAGAGGCACCGGGGAGCTGTTTTTT.

This clone was detected a few times. V usage is TRBV7-3 and J usage is TRBJ1-1; D remains ambiguous. Germline CDR1 is SGHTA and CDR2 is FQGTGA. Trimming shortened V by 3 bases and J by 2 bases, and 7 bases separated the two germline ends. The CDR3 has 13 amino acids. The DNA for the CDR3 is TGTGCCAGCAGCTTTGATAGTAACACTGAAGCTTTCTTT. It codes for CASSFDSNTEAFF.

CDR3 nucleotides: TGCGCCAGCAGCTTCGGGTCCGACTCTAGCGGGAGGACCAAGAGAACCCAGTACTTC. Protein sequence: CASSFGSDSSGRTKRTQYF. The genes are TRBV5-1 and TRBJ2-5; 11 nucleotides match TRBD2. CDR3 size: 19 residues. Germline V gene sequence: CDR1 SGHRS, CDR2 YFSETQ. V dropped 2 bases and J dropped 8; count of bases not matched to a gene: 20.

The rearrangement uses TRBV5-6 and TRBJ2-7; 7 nucleotides agree with TRBD2. J gave up 1 base and V 0 bases, and 4 bases lay outside the gene matches. The length of the CDR3 is 15 residues. Per the germline V gene, CDR1 is SGHDT and CDR2 is YYEEEE. This CDR3 is CASSLAASGSYEQYF. CDR3 nucleotide sequence: TGTGCCAGCAGCTTGGCCGCTAGCGGATCCTACGAGCAGTACTTC.

The chain has TRBV28 and TRBJ2-3; TRBD1 is a possible D gene (6 bases). CDR1 is MDHEN and CDR2 is SYDVKM in the germline V gene. The length of the CDR3 is 14 residues. The V end lost 2 bases, the J end lost 3 bases, and 9 bases lay between the germline ends. CDR3 bases: TGTGCCAGCAGTTTACCACAGGGTACAGATACGCAGTATTTT. This encodes CASSLPQGTDTQYF.

In regard to this clone: Other DNA sequences in the sample encode the same CDR3. The rearrangement uses TRBV27 and TRBJ1-2; 7 bases agree with TRBD1. After removal of 3 bases from V and 2 bases from J, the junction contained 3 bases not matched to a gene. Germline V gene lookup returns CDR1 MNHEY and CDR2 SMNVEV (reference sequence). The CDR3 contains 14 residues. The CDR3: CASSFRTGNYGYTF. The CDR3 DNA follows: TGTGCCAGCAGTTTCCGGACAGGCAACTATGGCTACACCTTC.

The genes are TRBV2 and TRBJ1-5; D is uncertain. The V end lost 3 bases, the J end lost 4 bases, and 7 bases lay between the germline ends. CDR1 is SNHLY and CDR2 is FYNNEI in the germline V gene. The CDR3 contains 13 residues. Here the CDR3 DNA reads TGTGCCAGCAGTGACAGCTTTAATCAGCCCCAGCATTTT. Its protein is CASSDSFNQPQHF.

J is TRBJ1-1 and V is TRBV27; D remains ambiguous. V was cut by 4 bases and J by 7 bases, with 13 bases left in between. The CDR3 consists of 13 residues. Looked up from germline, CDR1 is MNHEY and CDR2 is SMNVEV (reference sequence). CDR3 in DNA: TGTGCCAGCAGTTCCGACTTGGGCTATGAAGCTTTCTTT. This sequence encodes CASSSDLGYEAFF.

V is TRBV5-4 and J is TRBJ2-5; D is ambiguous. The V and J ends lost 3 bases and 3 bases respectively, with 12 bases between them. The germline gives CDR1 SGHNT, CDR2 YYREEE (reference sequence). The CDR3 is 14 residues long. CDR3 sequence: CASSYVLGKETQYF. The CDR3 region has the DNA TGTGCCAGCAGCTACGTTCTTGGAAAAGAGACCCAGTACTTC.

V is TRBV2 and J is TRBJ2-7; the match to TRBD1 covers 8 bases. Losses at the gene ends were 5 bases for V and 6 bases for J; bases not matched to a gene: 12. From germline, CDR1 is SNHLY and CDR2 FYNNEI. CDR3 length: 15 amino acids. CDR3 sequence: CASSHPGTGHTEQYF. The CDR3 DNA sequence: TGTGCCAGCAGTCACCCCGGGACAGGTCATACCGAGCAGTACTTC.

The gene calls are TRBV7-8 and TRBJ2-1; D gene unclear. The CDR3 consists of 12 residues. The germline CDR1 and CDR2 sequences are SGHVS and FQNEAQ. Between the trimmed V and J ends, which lost 1 base and 6 bases, there was a span of 4 bases. The CDR3 DNA sequence: TGTGCCAGCAGCTTAGGTTTCAATGAGCAGTTCTTC. Protein product: CASSLGFNEQFF. The full variable domain, its missing parts supplied by reference TRBV7-8 and TRBJ2-1, is GAGVSQSPRYKVAKRGQDVALRCDPISGHVSLFWYQQALGQGPEFLTYFQNEAQLDKSGLPSDRFFAERPEGSVSTLKIQRTQQEDSAVYLCASSLGFNEQFFGPGTRLTVL.

The chain links TRBV30 to TRBJ1-5; D is perhaps TRBD1 (5 bases). The V end lost 2 bases, the J end lost 6 bases, and 11 bases lay between the germline ends. Germline CDR1 and CDR2: GTSNPN and SVGIG (reference sequence). The CDR3 is made up of 13 amino acids. CDR3 region: CAWSKGAGQPQHF. CDR3 sequence (DNA): TGTGCCTGGAGTAAAGGGGCCGGTCAGCCCCAGCATTTT.

The V gene is TRBV27, the J gene TRBJ2-7; 9 nucleotides align to TRBD1. V dropped 5 bases and J dropped 6; count of bases not matched to a gene: 11. This CDR3 contains 15 residues. Germline V lookup: CDR1 MNHEY, CDR2 SMNVEV (reference sequence). CDR3: CASSTYRGRVGEQYF. The DNA of the CDR3 is TGTGCCAGCAGTACTTACAGGGGGCGCGTTGGCGAGCAGTACTTC.

The gene calls are TRBV2 and TRBJ2-3, with D perhaps matching TRBD1 (5 bases). The V end was cut by 2 bases, the J end by 1 base, with 10 bases between. Looked up from germline, CDR1 is SNHLY and CDR2 is FYNNEI. CDR3 size: 15 residues. CDR3 region: CASSEKGIGTDTQYF. Here the CDR3 DNA reads TGTGCCAGCAGTGAAAAGGGGATTGGCACAGATACGCAGTATTTT.

This clone was seen once. The DNA for the CDR3 is TGCGCCAGCAGTGATAGGGATACCGGGGAGCTGTTTTTT. Translating it yields CASSDRDTGELFF. The chain carries TRBV10-1 and TRBJ2-2; D not certain. The CDR3 is 13 residues long. Germline V CDR1 and CDR2: WNHNN, SYGVQD (reference sequence). The V end was cut by 3 bases, the J end by 5 bases, with 7 bases between.

The chain uses TRBV7-9 and TRBJ1-2; possibly TRBD1 for D (6 bases). CDR1 is SEHNR and CDR2 is FQNEAQ in the germline V gene (reference sequence). Trimming removed 5 bases at V and 3 bases at J, with 10 bases between. The CDR3 has 13 residues. As DNA, the CDR3 is TGTGCCAGCAGCGCCGGACAGTACTATGGCTACACCTTC. Translated: CASSAGQYYGYTF.

The J gene is TRBJ2-5, the V gene TRBV28, with D maybe TRBD2 (5 bases). This CDR3 is built from 14 residues. The germline gives CDR1 MDHEN, CDR2 SYDVKM. The V end was cut by 4 bases, the J end by 1 base, with 10 bases between. Written as DNA, the CDR3 is TGTGCCAGCAGTTGGCAGGACTCCCAAGAGACCCAGTACTTC. It encodes CASSWQDSQETQYF.

The V call is TRBV6-5, the J call TRBJ1-1; D unclear. From germline, CDR1 is MNHEY and CDR2 SVGAGI. Trimming pared 6 bases from V and 2 bases from J, leaving 16 bases between. The CDR3 loop spans 15 amino acids. The CDR3 DNA reads TGTGCCAGCAGACCGGCCTTCCACGGAAACACTGAAGCTTTCTTT. This sequence encodes CASRPAFHGNTEAFF.

The chain combines TRBV5-3 with TRBJ2-4, with D unclear. TRBV5-3 qualifies as an ORF whose function is uncertain. The CDR3 consists of 15 residues. V was clipped by 3 bases and J by 7 bases, with 17 bases between them. CDR3 sequence: CARSSQVAPENIQYF. The CDR3 DNA is TGTGCCAGAAGCTCCCAGGTTGCGCCCGAGAACATTCAGTACTTC.

This clone was found once. The chain links TRBV6-5 to TRBJ2-1, with D uncertain. Per the germline V gene, CDR1 is MNHEY and CDR2 is SVGAGI. The CDR3 is 15 amino acids. Trimming pared 2 bases from V and 1 base from J, leaving 9 bases between. The CDR3 loop is CASSYVPVSYNEQFF. The CDR3 nucleotides read TGTGCCAGCAGTTACGTCCCGGTATCCTACAATGAGCAGTTCTTC.

On this clone: Other nucleotide sequences in the sample specify the same CDR3. J is TRBJ1-1 and V is TRBV10-3; no clear D gene. The length of the CDR3 is 14 residues. Germline-derived CDR1 and CDR2 are ENHRY and SYGVKD. V shed 0 bases and J shed 2 bases, with 7 bases lying between them. In DNA form, the CDR3 reads TGTGCCATCAGTGAGTCAACAGTTAACACTGAAGCTTTCTTT. Its translation: CAISESTVNTEAFF.

This sequence joins TRBV7-9 and TRBJ1-2; D perhaps matches TRBD1 (5 bases). The CDR3 extends over 15 amino acids. Trimming stripped 5 bases from V and 8 bases from J, with 21 bases between. CDR1 and CDR2 (germline): SEHNR, FQNEAQ (reference sequence). The CDR3 spells CASSPEPDSLFGYTF. The CDR3 DNA follows: TGTGCCAGCAGCCCTGAACCTGACAGCCTTTTCGGCTACACCTTC.

The genes are TRBV7-9 and TRBJ2-7; TRBD1 might be the D (5 bases). V lost 2 bases and J 5 bases, leaving 13 bases between the germline ends. Per germline, CDR1 SEHNR and CDR2 FQNEAQ (reference sequence). CDR3 length equals 14 residues. DNA of the CDR3: TGTGCCAGCAGCTTAATTGGCAGGGCCCACGAGCAGTACTTC. Amino acids: CASSLIGRAHEQYF.

The V and J genes are TRBV7-2 and TRBJ2-1, with D possibly matching TRBD1 (5 bases). Per germline, CDR1 SGHTA and CDR2 FQGNSA. V dropped 3 bases and J dropped 9 bases, with 9 bases sitting between them. The CDR3 consists of 12 residues. Here the CDR3 reads CASSFVTAEQFF. CDR3 nucleotide sequence: TGTGCCAGCAGCTTCGTGACAGCTGAGCAGTTCTTC.